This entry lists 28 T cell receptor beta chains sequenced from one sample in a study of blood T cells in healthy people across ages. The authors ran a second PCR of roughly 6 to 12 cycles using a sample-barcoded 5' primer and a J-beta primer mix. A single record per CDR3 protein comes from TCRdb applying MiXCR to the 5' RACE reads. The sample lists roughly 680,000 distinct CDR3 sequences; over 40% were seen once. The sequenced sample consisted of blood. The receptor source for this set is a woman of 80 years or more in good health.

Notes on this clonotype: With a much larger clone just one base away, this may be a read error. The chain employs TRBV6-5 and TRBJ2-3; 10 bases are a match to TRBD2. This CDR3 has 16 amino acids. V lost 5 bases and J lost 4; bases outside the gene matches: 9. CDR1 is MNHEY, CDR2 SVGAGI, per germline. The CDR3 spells CASSIQSGGASDTQYF. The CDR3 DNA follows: TGTGCCAGCAGTATTCAGAGCGGGGGGGCCTCAGATACGCAGTATTTT.

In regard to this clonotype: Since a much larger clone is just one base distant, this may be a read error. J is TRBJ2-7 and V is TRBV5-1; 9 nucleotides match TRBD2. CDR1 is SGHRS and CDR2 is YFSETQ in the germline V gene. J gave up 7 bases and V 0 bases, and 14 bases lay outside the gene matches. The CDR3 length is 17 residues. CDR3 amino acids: CASSLGVQREVRNEQYF. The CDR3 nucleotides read TGCGCCAGCAGCTTGGGGGTCCAGCGGGAGGTCAGGAATGAGCAGTACTTC.

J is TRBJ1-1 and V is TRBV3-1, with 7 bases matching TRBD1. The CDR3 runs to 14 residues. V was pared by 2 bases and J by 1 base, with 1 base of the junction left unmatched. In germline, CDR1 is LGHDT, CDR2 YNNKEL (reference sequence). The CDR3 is CASSQPGGNTEAFF. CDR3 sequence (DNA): TGTGCCAGCAGCCAACCAGGGGGGAACACTGAAGCTTTCTTT. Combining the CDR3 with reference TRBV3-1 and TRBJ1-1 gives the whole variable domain DTAVSQTPKYLVTQMGNDKSIKCEQNLGHDTMYWYKQDSKKFLKIMFSYNNKELIINETVPNRFSPKSPDKAHLNLHINSLELGDSAVYFCASSQPGGNTEAFFGQGTRLTVV.

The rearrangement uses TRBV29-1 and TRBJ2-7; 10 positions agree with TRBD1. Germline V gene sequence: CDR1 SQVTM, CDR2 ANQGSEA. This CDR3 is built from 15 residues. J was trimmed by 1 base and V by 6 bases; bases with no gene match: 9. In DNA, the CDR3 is TGCAGCGTACCCGGGACAGGGGAAAAGTCCTACGAGCAGTACTTC. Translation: CSVPGTGEKSYEQYF.

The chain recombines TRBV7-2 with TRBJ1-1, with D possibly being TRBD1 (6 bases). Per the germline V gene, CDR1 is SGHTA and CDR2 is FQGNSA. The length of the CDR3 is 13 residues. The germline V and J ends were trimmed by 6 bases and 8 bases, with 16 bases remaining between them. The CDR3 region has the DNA TGTGCCAGCAGGCTACAGGGCCTTGGGGAAGCTTTCTTT. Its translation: CASRLQGLGEAFF.

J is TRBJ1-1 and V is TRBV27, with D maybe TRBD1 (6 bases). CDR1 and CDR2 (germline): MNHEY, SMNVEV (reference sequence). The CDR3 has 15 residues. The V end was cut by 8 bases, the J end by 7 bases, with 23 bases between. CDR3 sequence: CASEALGGGGGEAFF. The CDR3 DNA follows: TGTGCCAGCGAAGCTCTAGGGGGGGGCGGCGGTGAAGCTTTCTTT.

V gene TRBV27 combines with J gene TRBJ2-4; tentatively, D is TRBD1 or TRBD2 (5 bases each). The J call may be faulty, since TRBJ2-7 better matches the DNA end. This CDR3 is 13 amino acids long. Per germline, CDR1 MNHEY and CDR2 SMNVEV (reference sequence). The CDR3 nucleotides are TGTGCCAGCAGTTTCCCTGGGGGTTTCGAGCAGTACTTC. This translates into CASSFPGGFEQYF.

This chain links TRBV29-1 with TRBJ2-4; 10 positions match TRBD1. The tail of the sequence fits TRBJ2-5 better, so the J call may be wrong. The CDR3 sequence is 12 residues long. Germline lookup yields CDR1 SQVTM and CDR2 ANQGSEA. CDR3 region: CSMGQGQETQYF. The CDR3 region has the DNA TGCAGCATGGGACAGGGGCAGGAGACCCAGTACTTC.

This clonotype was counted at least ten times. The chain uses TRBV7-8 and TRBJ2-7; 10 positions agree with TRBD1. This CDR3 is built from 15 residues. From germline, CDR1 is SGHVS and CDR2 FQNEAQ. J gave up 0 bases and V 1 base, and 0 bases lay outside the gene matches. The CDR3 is CASSLGTGGSYEQYF. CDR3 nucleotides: TGTGCCAGCAGCTTAGGGACAGGGGGCTCCTACGAGCAGTACTTC.

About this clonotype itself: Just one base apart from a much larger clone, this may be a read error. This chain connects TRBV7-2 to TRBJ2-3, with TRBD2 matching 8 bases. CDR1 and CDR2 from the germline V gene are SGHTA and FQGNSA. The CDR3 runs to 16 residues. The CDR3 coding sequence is TGTGCCAGCGGCTTAGTAGGCGGGGGGACCACAGATACGCAGTATTTT. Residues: CASGLVGGGTTDTQYF.

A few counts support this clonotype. The CDR3 DNA reads TGTGCCAGCAGCTTTCATACAGGGGAGAGGGAAAAACTGTTTTTT. This translates into CASSFHTGEREKLFF. The V and J genes are TRBV5-6 and TRBJ1-4, with 7 bases identical to TRBD1. The V gene end was trimmed by 2 bases and the J gene end by 8 bases; junction bases not matched to a gene: 9. The CDR3 has 15 residues. Germline V gene lookup returns CDR1 SGHDT and CDR2 YYEEEE.

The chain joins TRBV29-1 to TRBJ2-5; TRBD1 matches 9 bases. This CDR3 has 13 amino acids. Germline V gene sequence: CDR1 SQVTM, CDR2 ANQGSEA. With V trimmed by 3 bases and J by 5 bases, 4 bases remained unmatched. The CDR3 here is CSVEGTGRETQYF. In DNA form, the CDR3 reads TGCAGCGTTGAGGGGACAGGGCGGGAGACCCAGTACTTC.

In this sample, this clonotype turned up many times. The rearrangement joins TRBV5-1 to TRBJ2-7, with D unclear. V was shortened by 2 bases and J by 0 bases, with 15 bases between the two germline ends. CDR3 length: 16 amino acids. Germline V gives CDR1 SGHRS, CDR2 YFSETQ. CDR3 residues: CASSFAIMGFSYEQYF. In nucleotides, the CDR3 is TGCGCCAGCAGCTTTGCGATCATGGGATTCTCCTACGAGCAGTACTTC. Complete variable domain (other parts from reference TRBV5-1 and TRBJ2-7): KAGVTQTPRYLIKTRGQQVTLSCSPISGHRSVSWYQQTPGQGLQFLFEYFSETQRNKGNFPGRFSGRQFSNSRSEMNVSTLELGDSALYLCASSFAIMGFSYEQYFGPGTRLTVT.

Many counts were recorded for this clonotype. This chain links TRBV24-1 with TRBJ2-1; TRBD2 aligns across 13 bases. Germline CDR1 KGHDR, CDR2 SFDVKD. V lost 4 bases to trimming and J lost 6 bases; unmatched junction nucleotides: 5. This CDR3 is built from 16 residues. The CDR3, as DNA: TGTGCCACCAGTGACCCGACTAGCGGGGGGTTCAATGAGCAGTTCTTC. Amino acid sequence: CATSDPTSGGFNEQFF.

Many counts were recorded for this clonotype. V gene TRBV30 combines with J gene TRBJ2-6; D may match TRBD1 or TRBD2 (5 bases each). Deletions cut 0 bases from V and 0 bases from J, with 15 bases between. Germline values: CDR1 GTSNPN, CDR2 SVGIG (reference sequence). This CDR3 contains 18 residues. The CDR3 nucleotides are TGTGCCTGGAGTGTTGGTAAGGGGACCTACTCTGGGGCCAACGTCCTGACTTTC. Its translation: CAWSVGKGTYSGANVLTF. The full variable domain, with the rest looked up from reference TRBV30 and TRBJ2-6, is SQTIHQWPATLVQPVGSPLSLECTVEGTSNPNLYWYRQAAGRGLQLLFYSVGIGQISSEVPQNLSASRPQDRQFILSSKKLLLSDSGFYLCAWSVGKGTYSGANVLTFGAGSRLTVL.

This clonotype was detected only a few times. The CDR3 loop reads CASSFAPGMIEAFF. CDR3 sequence (DNA): TGCGCCAGCAGCTTTGCCCCAGGGATGATTGAAGCTTTCTTT. The V and J genes are TRBV5-1 and TRBJ1-1; TRBD1 might be the D (5 bases). The CDR3 extends over 14 amino acids. V was trimmed by 2 bases and J by 7 bases, leaving 15 bases between them. Germline V lookup: CDR1 SGHRS, CDR2 YFSETQ.

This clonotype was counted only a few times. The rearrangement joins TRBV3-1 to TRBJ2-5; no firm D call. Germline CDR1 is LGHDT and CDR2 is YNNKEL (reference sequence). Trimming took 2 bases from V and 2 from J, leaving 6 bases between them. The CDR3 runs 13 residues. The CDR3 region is CASSQQVQETQYF. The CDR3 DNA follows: TGTGCCAGCAGCCAACAGGTTCAAGAGACCCAGTACTTC.

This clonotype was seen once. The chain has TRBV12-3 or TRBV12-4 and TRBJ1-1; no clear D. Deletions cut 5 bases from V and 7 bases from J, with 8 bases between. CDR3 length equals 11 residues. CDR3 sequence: CASSKMGEAFF. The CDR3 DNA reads TGTGCCAGCAGTAAAATGGGTGAAGCTTTCTTT.

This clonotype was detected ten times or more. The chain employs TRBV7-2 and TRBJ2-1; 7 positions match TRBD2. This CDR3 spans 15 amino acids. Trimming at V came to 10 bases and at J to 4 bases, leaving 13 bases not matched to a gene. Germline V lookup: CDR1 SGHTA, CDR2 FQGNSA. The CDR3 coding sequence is TGTGCCATAAACCTAGGGCAGCGGGGATACAATGAGCAGTTCTTC. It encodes CAINLGQRGYNEQFF. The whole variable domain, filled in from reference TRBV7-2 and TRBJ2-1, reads GAGVSQSPSNKVTEKGKDVELRCDPISGHTALYWYRQSLGQGLEFLIYFQGNSAPDKSGLPSDRFSAERTGGSVSTLTIQRTQQEDSAVYLCAINLGQRGYNEQFFGPGTRLTVL.

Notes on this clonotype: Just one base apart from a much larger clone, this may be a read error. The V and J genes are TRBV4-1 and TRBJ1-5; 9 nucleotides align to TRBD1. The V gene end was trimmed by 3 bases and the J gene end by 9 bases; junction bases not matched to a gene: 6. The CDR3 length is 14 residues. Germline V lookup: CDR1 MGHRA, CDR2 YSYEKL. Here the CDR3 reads CASSHDRGIWPQHF. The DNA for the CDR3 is TGCGCCAGCAGCCATGACAGGGGGATATGGCCCCAGCATTTT.

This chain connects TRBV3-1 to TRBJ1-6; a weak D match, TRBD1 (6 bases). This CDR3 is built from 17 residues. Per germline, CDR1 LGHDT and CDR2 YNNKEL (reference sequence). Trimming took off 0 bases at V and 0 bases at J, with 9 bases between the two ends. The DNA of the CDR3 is TGTGCCAGCAGCCAAGAAGACAGGAGCTCCTATAATTCACCCCTCCACTTT. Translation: CASSQEDRSSYNSPLHF. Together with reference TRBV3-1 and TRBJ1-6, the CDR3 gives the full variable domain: DTAVSQTPKYLVTQMGNDKSIKCEQNLGHDTMYWYKQDSKKFLKIMFSYNNKELIINETVPNRFSPKSPDKAHLNLHINSLELGDSAVYFCASSQEDRSSYNSPLHFGNGTRLTVT.

The CDR3: CSAINPGRGINQPQHF. CDR3 sequence (DNA): TGCAGTGCTATCAACCCGGGACGCGGGATTAATCAGCCCCAGCATTTT. The J gene is TRBJ1-5, the V gene TRBV20-1; possible D gene TRBD1, 5 bases. Between the trimmed V and J ends, which lost 4 bases and 4 bases, there was a span of 20 bases. From germline, CDR1 is DFQATT and CDR2 SNEGSKA (reference sequence). This CDR3 has 16 amino acids.

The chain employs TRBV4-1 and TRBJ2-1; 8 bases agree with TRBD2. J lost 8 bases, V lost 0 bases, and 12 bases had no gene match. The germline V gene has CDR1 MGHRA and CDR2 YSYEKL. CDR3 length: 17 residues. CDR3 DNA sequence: TGCGCCAGCAGCCAAGATCTGGCGGGAGGCCCGTACGATGAGCAGTTCTTC. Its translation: CASSQDLAGGPYDEQFF.

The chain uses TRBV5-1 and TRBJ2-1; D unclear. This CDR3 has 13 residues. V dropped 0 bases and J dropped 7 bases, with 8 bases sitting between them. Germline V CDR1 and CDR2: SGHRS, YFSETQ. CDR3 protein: CASSLDLENEQFF. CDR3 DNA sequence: TGCGCCAGCAGCTTGGATCTAGAGAATGAGCAGTTCTTC.

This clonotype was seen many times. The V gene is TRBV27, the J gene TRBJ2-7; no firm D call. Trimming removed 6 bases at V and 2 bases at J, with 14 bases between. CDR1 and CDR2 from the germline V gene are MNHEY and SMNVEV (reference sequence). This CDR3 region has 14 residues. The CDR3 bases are TGTGCCAGCAGCCCTTACCAGGCCACCTACGAGCAGTACTTC. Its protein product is CASSPYQATYEQYF.

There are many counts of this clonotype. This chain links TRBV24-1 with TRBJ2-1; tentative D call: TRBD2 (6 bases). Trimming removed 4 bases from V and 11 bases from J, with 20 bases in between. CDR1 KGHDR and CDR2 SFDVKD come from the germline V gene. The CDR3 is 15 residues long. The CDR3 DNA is TGTGCCACCAGTGACTCCCCCGGGGGAGCGGACCAGCAGTTCTTC. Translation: CATSDSPGGADQQFF.

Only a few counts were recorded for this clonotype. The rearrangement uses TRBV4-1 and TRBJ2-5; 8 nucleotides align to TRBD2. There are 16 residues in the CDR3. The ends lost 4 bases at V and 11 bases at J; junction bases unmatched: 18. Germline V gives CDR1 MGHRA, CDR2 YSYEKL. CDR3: CASSRNTAGEYNEQYF. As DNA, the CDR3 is TGCGCCAGCAGCCGCAACACAGCGGGAGAGTACAATGAGCAGTACTTC.

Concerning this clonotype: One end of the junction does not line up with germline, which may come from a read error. The CDR3 DNA reads TGCGGCGTCCAGGACAGGGGGGAAAAACTGTTTTTT. As protein: CGVQDRGEKLFF. The V and J genes are TRBV29-1 and TRBJ1-4; 10 positions agree with TRBD1. Germline values: CDR1 SQVTM, CDR2 ANQGSEA. The CDR3 is made up of 12 amino acids.